This T cell receptor (beta chain) came from a study of preoperative IRX-2 immunotherapy in early breast cancer. The CDR3 covers 15 residues. V shed 4 bases, J shed 4 bases, and the junction held 4 bases outside the gene matches. From germline, CDR1 is LNHNV and CDR2 YYDKDF (reference sequence). The table came from immunoSEQ multiplex PCR; TCRdb's copy has only in-frame clones and leaves some out. The table lists about 62,000 clones, approximately 93% of them singletons. Treatment specified: preoperative locoregional IRX-2 cytokine immunotherapy. Preoperative locoregional IRX-2 cytokine immunotherapy was tested in the phase Ib source study.

The source of this sequence is a human donor with breast cancer. V and J are TRBV15 and TRBJ1-4, with 9 positions matching TRBD1. This sample was gathered from a patient treated with IRX-2 immunotherapy. The CDR3 coding sequence is TGTGCCACCAGCACCCGGGACAGGGTTAATGAAAAACTGTTTTTT. The encoded protein is CATSTRDRVNEKLFF.